The present T cell receptor (beta chain) was sequenced within a study of OX40 agonist ivuxolimab in advanced cancers. As for the study in general: Patient treatment consisted of intravenous ivuxolimab administration every 2 weeks at 0.01 to 10 mg/kg. The study's findings and limits: In CD8+ T cells, expanded clones were on average more numerous than in CD4+. The study found among the lowest clonal expansion in partial responders at 0.1-3.0 mg/kg.

This table comes from immunoSEQ multiplex PCR, and its TCRdb copy is limited to in-frame clones, with some not included. The sample records about 86,000 clones, about 89% being singletons. As concerns this clone: Its cognate antigen is unknown.

Trimming pared 0 bases from V and 7 bases from J, leaving 9 bases between. The CDR3 totals 13 residues. Germline CDR1 MNHEY, CDR2 SVGAGI. Here the sequenced sample was CD4+ or CD8+ T cells sorted from blood, taken in a trial of the OX40 agonist ivuxolimab. The chain has TRBV6-5 and TRBJ1-1; no definite D call. This receptor was obtained from an adult with an advanced solid tumor such as melanoma, head and neck, liver or kidney cancer. The DNA for the CDR3 is TGTGCCAGCAGTTACTCGAGCGGCAGTGAAGCTTTCTTT. Translation: CASSYSSGSEAFF.